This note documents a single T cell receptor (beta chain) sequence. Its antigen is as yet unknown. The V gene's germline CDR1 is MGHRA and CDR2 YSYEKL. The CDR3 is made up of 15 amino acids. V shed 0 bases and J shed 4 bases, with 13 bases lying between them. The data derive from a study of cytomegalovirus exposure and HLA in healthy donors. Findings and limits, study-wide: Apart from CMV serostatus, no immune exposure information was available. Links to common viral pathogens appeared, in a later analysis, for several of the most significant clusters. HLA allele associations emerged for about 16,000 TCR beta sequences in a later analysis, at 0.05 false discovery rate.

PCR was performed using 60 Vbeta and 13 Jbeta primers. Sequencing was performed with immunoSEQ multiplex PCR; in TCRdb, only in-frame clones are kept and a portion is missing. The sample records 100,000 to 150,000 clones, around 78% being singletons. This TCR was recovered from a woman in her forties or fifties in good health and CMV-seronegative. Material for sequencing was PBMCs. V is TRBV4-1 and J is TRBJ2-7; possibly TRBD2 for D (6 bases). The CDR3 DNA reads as TGCGCCAGCAGCCAAGATCAATTGGCGGGATACGAGCAGTACTTC. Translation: CASSQDQLAGYEQYF.